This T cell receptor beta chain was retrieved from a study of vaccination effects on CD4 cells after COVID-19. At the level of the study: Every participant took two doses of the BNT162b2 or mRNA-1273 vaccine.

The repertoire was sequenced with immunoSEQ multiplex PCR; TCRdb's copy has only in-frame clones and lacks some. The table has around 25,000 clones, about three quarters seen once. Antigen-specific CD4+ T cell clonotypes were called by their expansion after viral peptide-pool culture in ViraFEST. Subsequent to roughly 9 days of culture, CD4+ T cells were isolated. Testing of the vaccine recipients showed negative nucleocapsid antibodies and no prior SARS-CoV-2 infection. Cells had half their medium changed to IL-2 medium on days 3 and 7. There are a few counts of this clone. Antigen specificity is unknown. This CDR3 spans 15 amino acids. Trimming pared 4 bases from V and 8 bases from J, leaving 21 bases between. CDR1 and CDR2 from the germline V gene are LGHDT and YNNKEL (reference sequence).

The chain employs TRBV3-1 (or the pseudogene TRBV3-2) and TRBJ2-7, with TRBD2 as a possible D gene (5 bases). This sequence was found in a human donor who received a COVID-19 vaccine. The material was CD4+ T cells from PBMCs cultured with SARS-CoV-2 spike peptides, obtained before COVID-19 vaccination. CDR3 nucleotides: TGTGCCAGCAGCCTATATCAGAGGGCTACTAACCAGCAGTACTTC. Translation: CASSLYQRATNQQYF.